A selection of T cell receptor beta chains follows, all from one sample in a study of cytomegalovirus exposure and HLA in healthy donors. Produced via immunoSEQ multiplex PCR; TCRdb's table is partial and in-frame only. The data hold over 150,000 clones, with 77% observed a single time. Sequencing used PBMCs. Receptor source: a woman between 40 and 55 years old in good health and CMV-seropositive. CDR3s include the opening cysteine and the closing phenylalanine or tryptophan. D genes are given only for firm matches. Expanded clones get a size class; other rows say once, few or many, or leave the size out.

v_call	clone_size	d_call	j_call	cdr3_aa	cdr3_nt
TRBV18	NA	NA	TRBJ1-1	CASSPPQSHPGTEAFF	TGTGCCAGCTCACCACCACAGTCCCATCCGGGGACTGAAGCTTTCTTT
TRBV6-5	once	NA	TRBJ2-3	CASSYLAGRTDTQYF	TGTGCCAGCAGTTATCTTGCGGGGAGGACAGATACGCAGTATTTT
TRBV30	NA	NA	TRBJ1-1	CAWDRTVVFLNTEAFF	TGTGCCTGGGACCGGACAGTAGTTTTTTTGAACACTGAAGCTTTCTTT
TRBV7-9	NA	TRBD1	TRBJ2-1	CASSPGTGSSDEQFF	TGTGCCAGCAGCCCCGGGACAGGGTCGTCTGATGAGCAGTTCTTC
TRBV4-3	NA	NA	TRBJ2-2	CASSRGITNTGELFF	TGCGCCAGCAGCCGAGGAATTACGAACACCGGGGAGCTGTTTTTT
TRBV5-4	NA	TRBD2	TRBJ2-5	CASSLASGGAEETQYF	TGTGCCAGCAGCCTAGCTAGCGGGGGGGCCGAAGAGACCCAGTACTTC
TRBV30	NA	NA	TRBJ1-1	CAWSVRVNTEAFF	TGTGCCTGGAGTGTACGAGTGAACACTGAAGCTTTCTTT
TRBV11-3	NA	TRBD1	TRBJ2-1	CASSLGDRLGAYNEQFF	TGTGCCAGCAGCTTAGGGGACAGGTTAGGTGCCTACAATGAGCAGTTCTTC
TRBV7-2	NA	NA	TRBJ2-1	CASSSGGSYNEQFF	TGTGCCAGCAGCTCGGGCGGGTCCTACAATGAGCAGTTCTTC
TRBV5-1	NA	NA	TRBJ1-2	CASSLGQDYGYTF	TGCGCCAGCAGCTTGGGACAGGACTATGGCTACACCTTC
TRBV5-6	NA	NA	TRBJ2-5	CASSYAGGLKETQYF	TGTGCCAGCAGCTATGCTGGGGGACTTAAGGAGACCCAGTACTTC